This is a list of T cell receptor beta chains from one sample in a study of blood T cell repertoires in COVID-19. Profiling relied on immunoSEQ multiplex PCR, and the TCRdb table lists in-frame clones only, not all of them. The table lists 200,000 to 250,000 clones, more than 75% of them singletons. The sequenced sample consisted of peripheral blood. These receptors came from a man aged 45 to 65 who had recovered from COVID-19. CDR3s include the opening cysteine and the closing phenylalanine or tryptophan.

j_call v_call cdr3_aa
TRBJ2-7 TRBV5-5 CASSSDWVSYEQYF
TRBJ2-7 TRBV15 CATSSPGQGTFEQYF
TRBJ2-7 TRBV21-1 CASSKVGRNYEQYF
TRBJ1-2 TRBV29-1 CSVEDPWAGGRSYGYTF
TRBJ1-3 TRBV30 CAWATGFSGNTIYF
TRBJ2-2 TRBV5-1 CASRQDSLRTGELFF
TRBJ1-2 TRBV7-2 CASGLQANYGYTF
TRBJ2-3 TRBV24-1 CATSDLGREFSDTQYF
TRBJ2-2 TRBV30 CAWSATGHTGELFF
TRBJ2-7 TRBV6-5 CASSWTSGSYEQYF
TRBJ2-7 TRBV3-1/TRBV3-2 CASSALAGANEQYF
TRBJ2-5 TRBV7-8 CASSLRGLERETQYF
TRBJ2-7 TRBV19 CASATSANYEQYF
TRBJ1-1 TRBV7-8 CASSSQTLQGAFTEAFF
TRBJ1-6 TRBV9 CASSRQANSPLHF
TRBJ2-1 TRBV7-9 CASSLGVNEQFF
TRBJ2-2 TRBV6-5 CASWGLNTGELFF
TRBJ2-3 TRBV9 CASSPGLAGGGTDTQYF
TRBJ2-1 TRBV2 CASKTSASYNEQFF
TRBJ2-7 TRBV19 CASSIQQGSYEQYF
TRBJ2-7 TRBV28 CASRGQIFTYEQYF
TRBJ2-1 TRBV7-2 CASSPRGSYNEQFF
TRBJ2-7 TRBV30 CAWSGQIYEQYF
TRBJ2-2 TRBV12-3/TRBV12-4 CASGRGGTGELFF
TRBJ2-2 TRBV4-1 CASSQHIAGGGGELFF